This is a list of T cell receptor beta chains from one sample in a study of blood T cell repertoires in COVID-19. Produced via immunoSEQ multiplex PCR; TCRdb's table is partial and in-frame only. The sample has about 370,000 clones, around 89% seen once. The specimen sequenced was PBMCs or T cells enriched from blood (not recorded which). The origin of the receptors is a man younger than 30 who had recovered from COVID-19. The CDR3 runs from the conserved cysteine through the conserved F or W. The D gene is left open where the match is weak. Clone sizes are given selectively: once, few, many, or a class where the clone is expanded.

v_call	clone_size	d_call	j_call	cdr3_nt	cdr3_aa
TRBV4-3	.	.	TRBJ2-5	TGCGCCAGCAGCCAAGATCACGGGGCCGGGAGCGAAGAGACCCAGTACTTC	CASSQDHGAGSEETQYF
TRBV25-1	.	.	TRBJ1-2	TGTGCCAGCAGTGAAAGCAGGGCACGGGGCTACACCTTC	CASSESRARGYTF
TRBV14	.	.	TRBJ1-4	TGTGCCAGCAGCCAAGTCCCACAGGCGGGGGAAAAACTGTTTTTT	CASSQVPQAGEKLFF
TRBV28	.	TRBD1	TRBJ1-2	TGTGCCAGCAGACAGGGGGCGAATTATGGCTACACCTTC	CASRQGANYGYTF
TRBV18	.	.	TRBJ1-1	TGTGCCAGCTCCCAAGGGGAGGACACTGAAGCTTTCTTT	CASSQGEDTEAFF
TRBV6-5	.	.	TRBJ1-5	TGTGCCAGCAGTCGGGCGGGGAATCAGCCCCAGCATTTT	CASSRAGNQPQHF
TRBV24-1	.	.	TRBJ1-2	TGTGCCACCAGTGACACATATGGCTACACCTTC	CATSDTYGYTF
TRBV7-9	.	.	TRBJ1-5	TGTGCCAGCAGCCCCCGCGGGGTTAGCAATCAGCCCCAGCATTTT	CASSPRGVSNQPQHF
TRBV28	.	TRBD2	TRBJ2-3	TGTGCCAGCAGTTTAATGGGGCTAGCGGGGTCAGTTGGTACGCAGTATTTT	CASSLMGLAGSVGTQYF
TRBV19	.	.	TRBJ2-7	TGTGCCAGTAGTATAGAGGCCAGGGTGGCCTACGAGCAGTACTTC	CASSIEARVAYEQYF
TRBV19	once	.	TRBJ1-6	TGTGCCAGTAGCGACAGACCTTTAACAAATTCACCCCTCCACTTT	CASSDRPLTNSPLHF
TRBV5-4	.	.	TRBJ1-2	TGTGCCAGCAGCTTGGTCAAGGAGAAAGCTAACTATGGCTACACCTTC	CASSLVKEKANYGYTF
TRBV23-1	.	TRBD1	TRBJ1-5	TGCGCCAGCAGTCAGCCTCACCAGGGGGCGCGCAATCAGCCCCAGCATTTT	CASSQPHQGARNQPQHF
TRBV5-6	.	.	TRBJ2-7	TGTGCCAGCAGCTTGAAAGGACATCCCTCCTACGAGCAGTACTTC	CASSLKGHPSYEQYF
TRBV5-1	few	TRBD2	TRBJ2-5	TGCGCCAGCAGCTGGCGGGAGGTGGAGACCCAGTACTTC	CASSWREVETQYF
TRBV6-6	.	TRBD1	TRBJ1-4	TGTGCCAGCAGCTCCGGGACAGGGTTTAATGAAAAACTGTTTTTT	CASSSGTGFNEKLFF
TRBV6-5	.	TRBD2	TRBJ2-3	TGTGCCAGCAGCGGACTAGCGGGGGGCACAGATACGCAGTATTTT	CASSGLAGGTDTQYF
TRBV11-2	.	.	TRBJ1-2	TGTGCCAGCAGGGTGGTAGGGGGGGGTCCCTATGGCTACACCTTC	CASRVVGGGPYGYTF
TRBV5-4	.	.	TRBJ2-7	TGTGCCACCGGGGACAAAAATTACGAGCAGTACTTC	CATGDKNYEQYF
TRBV5-1	.	.	TRBJ2-3	TGCGCCAGCAGCTTGACCGGGGATACGCAGTATTTT	CASSLTGDTQYF
TRBV19	.	.	TRBJ2-1	TGTGCCAGTAAAGCGGACGGATACTCCTACAATGAGCAGTTCTTC	CASKADGYSYNEQFF
TRBV3-1/TRBV3-2	.	TRBD2	TRBJ2-3	TGTGCCAGCAGCCACCCCCCGGGCGGGAGGCTCACAGATACGCAGTATTTT	CASSHPPGGRLTDTQYF
TRBV5-1	.	TRBD1	TRBJ2-2	TGCGCCAGCAGCAAGGGACAGGGGTACACCGGGGAGCTGTTTTTT	CASSKGQGYTGELFF
TRBV29-1	.	.	TRBJ2-6	TGCAGCGTCAGAGGGGGGGCCAACGTCCTGACTTTC	CSVRGGANVLTF
TRBV4-1	.	TRBD2	TRBJ2-1	TGCGCCAGCAGCCAAGGGAGACTAGCGGGGATCTATGAGCAGTTCTTC	CASSQGRLAGIYEQFF
TRBV7-8	.	TRBD2	TRBJ2-1	TGTGCCAGCAGCTCCGCGGGGGGCCTTTACAATGAGCAGTTCTTC	CASSSAGGLYNEQFF
TRBV6-1	.	.	TRBJ1-1	TGTGCCAGCAGTGAAGTAAACAGACGGGAGGCTTTCTTT	CASSEVNRREAFF
TRBV4-3	.	TRBD1	TRBJ2-7	TGCGCCAGCAGCCCGAGCACGTCCTTAACAGGGGGCGTCGTCTACGAGCAGTACTTC	CASSPSTSLTGGVVYEQYF